Listed here are 22 T cell receptor beta chains from one sample, sequenced in a study of control samples from healthy donors and cancer patients. This table comes from immunoSEQ multiplex PCR, and its TCRdb copy is limited to in-frame clones, with some not included. The table includes 150,000 or so clones, about 94% detected once. The sequencing input was blood. The receptors here all came from a woman in her 30s in good health.

The gene calls are TRBV29-1 and TRBJ1-2; D perhaps matches TRBD1 (6 bases). This CDR3 is built from 14 residues. V lost 1 base, J lost 4 bases, and 13 bases lay in between. Germline values: CDR1 SQVTM, CDR2 ANQGSEA. CDR3 region: CSVEAGGGTYGYTF. The CDR3 nucleotides are TGCAGCGTTGAAGCCGGGGGCGGTACCTATGGCTACACCTTC.

This chain joins TRBV4-2 and TRBJ2-2, with 8 bases lining up with TRBD2. V was clipped by 1 base and J by 7 bases; unmatched bases: 11. The germline gives CDR1 LGHNA, CDR2 YNFKEQ. The CDR3 is 17 residues long. CDR3 in DNA: TGTGCCAGCAGCCAAGTGGGAGCGGGAGACGGGAACGGGGAGCTGTTTTTT. Protein sequence: CASSQVGAGDGNGELFF.

This chain links TRBV19 with TRBJ2-7; the D gene is possibly TRBD1 (6 bases). This CDR3 is built from 11 residues. Germline V gives CDR1 LNHDA, CDR2 SQIVND (reference sequence). The V and J ends lost 6 bases and 7 bases respectively, with 10 bases between them. In nucleotides, the CDR3 is TGTGCCAGTAGCAGAGGACAGGAGCAGTACTTC. Translated: CASSRGQEQYF.

The chain joins TRBV9 to TRBJ2-3, with D possibly TRBD2 on 6 matching bases. With 1 base removed from V and 1 base from J, the gap between germline ends came to 13 bases. Germline-derived CDR1 and CDR2 are SGDLS and YYNGEE. This CDR3 is built from 16 residues. CDR3 in amino acids: CASSVLGGQGTDTQYF. In DNA, the CDR3 is TGTGCCAGCAGCGTACTCGGAGGGCAGGGCACAGATACGCAGTATTTT.

J is TRBJ1-3 and V is TRBV7-5. TRBV7-5 is noted as a pseudogene. The CDR3 length is 16 residues. CDR3 nucleotide sequence: TGTGTCAGAAGCTTCCTCCGGGGGGGGTTTGGAAACACCATATATTTT. Protein product: CVRSFLRGGFGNTIYF.

This rearrangement joins TRBV4-2 to TRBJ1-6; no clear D. The CDR3 length is 13 residues. V dropped 0 bases and J dropped 7 bases, with 4 bases sitting between them. Germline values: CDR1 LGHNA, CDR2 YNFKEQ. The DNA for the CDR3 is TGTGCCAGCAGCCAAGAATTAAATTCACCCCTCCACTTT. Translation gives CASSQELNSPLHF.

This clone is a singleton in its sample. This chain joins TRBV6-5 and TRBJ2-5; 13 nucleotides agree with TRBD2. This CDR3 comprises 15 residues. The germline V gene has CDR1 MNHEY and CDR2 SVGAGI. V lost 5 bases and J lost 5; bases outside the gene matches: 5. The CDR3 loop is CASSHRTSGSETQYF. The CDR3 DNA reads TGTGCCAGCAGTCATCGGACTAGCGGGAGTGAGACCCAGTACTTC.

The chain links TRBV5-1 to TRBJ2-1, with 8 bases that match TRBD2. The CDR3 covers 15 residues. The V segment lost 5 bases and the J segment 6 bases; nucleotides outside the gene matches: 10. The V gene's germline CDR1 is SGHRS and CDR2 YFSETQ. The CDR3 spells CASSPLAVEGNEQFF. The CDR3 DNA reads as TGCGCCAGCAGTCCACTAGCGGTAGAGGGCAATGAGCAGTTCTTC.

This rearrangement joins TRBV7-2 to TRBJ2-3, with D perhaps matching TRBD1 or TRBD2 (6 bases each). V was shortened by 5 bases and J by 5 bases, with 14 bases between the two germline ends. The CDR3 consists of 14 residues. Looked up from germline, CDR1 is SGHTA and CDR2 is FQGNSA. CDR3 loop: CASSSPGEVDTQYF. DNA of the CDR3: TGTGCCAGCAGCAGCCCAGGGGAGGTAGATACGCAGTATTTT. Variable domain in full (rest from reference TRBV7-2 and TRBJ2-3): GAGVSQSPSNKVTEKGKDVELRCDPISGHTALYWYRQSLGQGLEFLIYFQGNSAPDKSGLPSDRFSAERTGGSVSTLTIQRTQQEDSAVYLCASSSPGEVDTQYFGPGTRLTVL.

The J gene is TRBJ2-1, the V gene TRBV19, with 9 nucleotides matching TRBD2. The CDR3 length is 15 residues. V gave up 2 bases and J gave up 5 bases; unmatched junction bases: 4. Germline V gene data show CDR1 as LNHDA and CDR2 as SQIVND (reference sequence). The CDR3 is CASSILAGEHNEQFF. The CDR3 bases are TGTGCCAGTAGTATATTAGCGGGAGAGCACAATGAGCAGTTCTTC.

The rearrangement joins TRBV27 to TRBJ2-5, with a weak D call TRBD1 (6 bases). Germline V gene sequence: CDR1 MNHEY, CDR2 SMNVEV (reference sequence). Deletions cut 4 bases from V and 2 bases from J, with 8 bases between. The CDR3 spans 13 residues. DNA for the CDR3: TGTGCCAGCAGTTACCAGGGGCAAGAGACCCAGTACTTC. This codes for CASSYQGQETQYF.

The chain links TRBV6-4 to TRBJ2-1, with D maybe TRBD2 (6 bases). Germline-derived CDR1 and CDR2 are MRHNA and SNTAGT. This CDR3 contains 13 residues. V was shortened by 6 bases and J by 6 bases, with 12 bases between the two germline ends. The CDR3 reads CASSESGVNEQFF. DNA of the CDR3: TGTGCCAGCAGCGAATCGGGAGTCAATGAGCAGTTCTTC.

The V call is TRBV29-1, the J call TRBJ1-1; no clear D. There are 10 residues in the CDR3. The germline V gene has CDR1 SQVTM and CDR2 ANQGSEA. Trimming pared 6 bases from V and 1 base from J, leaving 3 bases between. In DNA form, the CDR3 reads TGCAGCGTGGGGAACACTGAAGCTTTCTTT. As protein: CSVGNTEAFF.

The chain is built from TRBV28 and TRBJ2-3; possible D gene TRBD2, 6 bases. V was shortened by 3 bases and J by 4 bases, with 11 bases between the two germline ends. The CDR3 is 14 amino acids. Germline CDR1 and CDR2: MDHEN and SYDVKM. CDR3: CASSFQGGADTQYF. DNA for the CDR3: TGTGCCAGCAGTTTTCAGGGAGGAGCAGATACGCAGTATTTT.

The rearrangement joins TRBV2 to TRBJ2-5, with D possibly TRBD1 on 5 matching bases. Germline lookup yields CDR1 SNHLY and CDR2 FYNNEI. Deletions cut 6 bases from V and 0 bases from J, with 11 bases between. This CDR3 spans 14 amino acids. The CDR3 nucleotides are TGTGCCAGCAGCTTTGGGGCAAACCAAGAGACCCAGTACTTC. This codes for CASSFGANQETQYF.

About this clone itself: The same CDR3 also results from other DNA sequences found in this sample. The chain joins TRBV28 to TRBJ2-7; D unresolved. The CDR3 has 12 amino acids. V was shortened by 1 base and J by 2 bases, with 3 bases between the two germline ends. Germline V gives CDR1 MDHEN, CDR2 SYDVKM. The CDR3 here is CASSLSAYEQYF. The CDR3 coding sequence is TGTGCCAGCAGTTTATCGGCCTACGAGCAGTACTTC.

The rearrangement uses TRBV18 and TRBJ2-1, with D uncertain. The CDR3 sequence is 15 residues long. The germline V gene encodes CDR1 KGHSH and CDR2 LQKENI. V dropped 2 bases and J dropped 8 bases, with 16 bases sitting between them. The CDR3 loop is CASSPELPPGYEQFF. The CDR3 DNA reads TGTGCCAGCTCACCAGAGCTACCCCCCGGGTATGAGCAGTTCTTC. Full variable domain (rest looked up from reference TRBV18 and TRBJ2-1): NAGVMQNPRHLVRRRGQEARLRCSPMKGHSHVYWYRQLPEEGLKFMVYLQKENIIDESGMPKERFSAEFPKEGPSILRIQQVVRGDSAAYFCASSPELPPGYEQFFGPGTRLTVL.

The gene calls are TRBV21-1 and TRBJ2-2; TRBD2 was called by the table and not checked on the DNA. TRBV21-1 is tagged as a pseudogene. The CDR3 extends over 18 amino acids. As DNA, the CDR3 is TGTGCCAGCAGCCACTTGGATGGCGGGAGGGCGGAATCCGGGGAGCTGTTTTTT. It codes for CASSHLDGGRAESGELFF.

V usage is TRBV2 and J usage is TRBJ1-6; 7 bases are a match to TRBD1. Germline loops: CDR1 SNHLY, CDR2 FYNNEI. The CDR3 runs to 15 residues. V shed 6 bases, J shed 6 bases, and the junction held 8 bases outside the gene matches. The CDR3 reads CASSSSRQGNSPLHF. Here the CDR3 DNA reads TGTGCCAGCAGCTCCTCCCGACAGGGTAATTCACCCCTCCACTTT.

The rearrangement joins TRBV5-1 to TRBJ1-1, with a weak D call TRBD1 (6 bases). CDR3 length: 14 amino acids. Trimming shortened V by 3 bases and J by 1 base, and 10 bases separated the two germline ends. Germline loops: CDR1 SGHRS, CDR2 YFSETQ. The DNA of the CDR3 is TGCGCCAGCAGCTCGCAGGGACAGAACACTGAAGCTTTCTTT. Amino acid sequence: CASSSQGQNTEAFF.

V gene TRBV19 combines with J gene TRBJ2-7; 8 bases line up with TRBD2. Germline CDR1 reads LNHDA; CDR2 reads SQIVND (reference sequence). Trimming took 4 bases from V and 6 from J; bases not matched to a gene: 8. The CDR3 consists of 14 residues. The CDR3 reads CASSKLYGGGEQYF. The CDR3, as DNA: TGTGCCAGTAGTAAGCTGTACGGGGGGGGCGAGCAGTACTTC.

This chain joins TRBV3-1 (or the pseudogene TRBV3-2) and TRBJ1-5; D unclear. V lost 4 bases and J lost 1, with 14 bases in between. This CDR3 has 16 residues. CDR1 and CDR2 from the germline V gene are LGHDT and YNNKEL (reference sequence). In DNA, the CDR3 is TGTGCCAGCAGCCCAGAACTAGCGGCAAGCAATCAGCCCCAGCATTTT. Translating gives CASSPELAASNQPQHF.